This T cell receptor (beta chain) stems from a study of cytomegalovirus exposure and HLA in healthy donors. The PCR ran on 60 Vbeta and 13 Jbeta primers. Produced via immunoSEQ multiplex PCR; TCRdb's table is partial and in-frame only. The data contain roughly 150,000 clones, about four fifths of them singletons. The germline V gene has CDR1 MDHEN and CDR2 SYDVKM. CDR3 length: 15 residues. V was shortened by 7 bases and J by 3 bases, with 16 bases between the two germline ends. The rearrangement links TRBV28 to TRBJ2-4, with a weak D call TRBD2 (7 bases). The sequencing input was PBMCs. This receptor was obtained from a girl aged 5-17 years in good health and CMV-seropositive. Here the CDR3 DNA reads TGTGCCAGCACCGGAGCGGGACACCTCAAAAACATTCAGTACTTC. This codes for CASTGAGHLKNIQYF. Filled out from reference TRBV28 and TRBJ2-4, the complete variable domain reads DVKVTQSSRYLVKRTGEKVFLECVQDMDHENMFWYRQDPGLGLRLIYFSYDVKMKEKGDIPEGYSVSREKKERFSLILESASTNQTSMYLCASTGAGHLKNIQYFGAGTRLSVL.